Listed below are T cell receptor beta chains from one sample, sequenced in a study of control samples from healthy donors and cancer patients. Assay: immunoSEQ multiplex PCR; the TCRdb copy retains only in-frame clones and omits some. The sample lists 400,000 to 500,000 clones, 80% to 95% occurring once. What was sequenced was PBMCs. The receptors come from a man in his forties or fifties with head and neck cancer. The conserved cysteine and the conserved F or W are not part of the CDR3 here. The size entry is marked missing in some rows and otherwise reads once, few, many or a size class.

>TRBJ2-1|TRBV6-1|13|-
ASSDRDSVYNEQF
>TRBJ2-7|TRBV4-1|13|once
ASSQDGGGVGEQY
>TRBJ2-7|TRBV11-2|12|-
ASSTAGTRGEQY
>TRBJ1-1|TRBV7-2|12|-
ASSLWDIRSEAF
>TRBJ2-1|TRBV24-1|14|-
ATSDGLAGKYNEQF
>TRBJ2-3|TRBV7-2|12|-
ASRPGLGADTQY
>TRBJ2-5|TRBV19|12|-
ASSSRRQAETQY
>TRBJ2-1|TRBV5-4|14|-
ASRATGTSGYNEQF
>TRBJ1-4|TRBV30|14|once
AWSVPSWDRNEKLF
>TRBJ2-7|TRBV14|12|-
ASSPQGAWAEQY
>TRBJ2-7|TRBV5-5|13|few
ASSRGTSGSYEQY
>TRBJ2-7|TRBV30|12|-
AWGRETTRGEQY
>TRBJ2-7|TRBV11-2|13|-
ASSLDPDRSYEQY
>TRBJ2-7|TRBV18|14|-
ASSPRGTSGTYEQY
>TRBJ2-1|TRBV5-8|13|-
ASSFSGESYNEQF
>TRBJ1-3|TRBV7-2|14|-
ASSARVRSSGNTIY
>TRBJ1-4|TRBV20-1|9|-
SARPDKGRI
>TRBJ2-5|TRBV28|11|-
ASSLRSGETQY
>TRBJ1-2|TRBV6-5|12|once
ATARQGLDYGYT
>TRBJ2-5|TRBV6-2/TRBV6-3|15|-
ASSYEVRTGPEETQY
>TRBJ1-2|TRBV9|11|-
ASSARQAYGYT
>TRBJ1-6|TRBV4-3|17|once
ASSPIQGAKEDSNSPLH
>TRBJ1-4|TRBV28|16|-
ASSFNRWTAPTNEKLF
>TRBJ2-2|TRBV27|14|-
ASSLFPGANTGELF
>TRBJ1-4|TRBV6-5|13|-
ASSSSGTGAEKLF
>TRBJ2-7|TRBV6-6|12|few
ASSYRDRVNEQY
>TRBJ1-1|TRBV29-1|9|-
SVAQNTEAF
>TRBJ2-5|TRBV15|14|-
ATSSWTGEVKETQY
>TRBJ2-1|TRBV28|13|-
AIQSGLADDNEQF
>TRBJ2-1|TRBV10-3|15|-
AISGGAGGTAYNEQF
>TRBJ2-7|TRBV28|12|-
ASETLAGAYEQY
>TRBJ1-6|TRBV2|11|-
AGRTGSNSPLH
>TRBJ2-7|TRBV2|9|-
ASRIRVEQY
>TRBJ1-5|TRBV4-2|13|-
ASSQGGQFNQPQH
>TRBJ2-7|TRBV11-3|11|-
ASSPGQNYEQY
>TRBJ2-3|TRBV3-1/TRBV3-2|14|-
ASSQDLAGAADTQY
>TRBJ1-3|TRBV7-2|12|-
ASTLGFSGNTIY
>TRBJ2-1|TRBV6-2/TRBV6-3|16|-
ASSYSPGGDRSYNEQF
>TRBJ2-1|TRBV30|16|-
AWKYRGTSGRSYNEQF
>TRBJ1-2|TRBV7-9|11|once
ASSLIQNYGYT
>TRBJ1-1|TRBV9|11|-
ASSVEGHTEAF
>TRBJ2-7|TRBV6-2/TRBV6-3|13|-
ASSYSAATIYEQY
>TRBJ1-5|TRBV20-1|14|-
SASAAAGPSRQPQH
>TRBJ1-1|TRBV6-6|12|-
ASSGRDSHTEAF
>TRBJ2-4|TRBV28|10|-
ASSLLRNIQY
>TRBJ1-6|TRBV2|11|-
AGTGDINSPLH
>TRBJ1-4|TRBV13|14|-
ASSLGSEGGGEKLF
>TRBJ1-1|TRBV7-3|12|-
ASKRRGASTEAF
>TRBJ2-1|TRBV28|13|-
ASSLEVQGYNEQF
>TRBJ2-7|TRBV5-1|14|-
ASSFEGGTRSVEQY
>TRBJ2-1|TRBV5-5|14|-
ASSSSILAGGQAKV
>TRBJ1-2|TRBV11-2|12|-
ASSPGRAAYGYT
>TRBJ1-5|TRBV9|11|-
ASSVDILGPQH
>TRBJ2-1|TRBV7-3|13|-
ASSLNRGRYNEQF
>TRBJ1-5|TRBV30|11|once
AWRGGTEQPQH